A selection of T cell receptor beta chains follows, all from one sample in a study of cytomegalovirus exposure and HLA in healthy donors. Data came from immunoSEQ multiplex PCR; TCRdb stores just in-frame clones and leaves some out. Here the sample spans 160,000 or so clones, around 77% being singletons. The sequenced sample was PBMCs. These receptor sequences come from a man aged 25-40 years in good health and CMV-seropositive. CDR3s include the opening cysteine and the closing phenylalanine or tryptophan. Each record gives: V gene, J gene, D gene, clone size, CDR3 protein, CDR3 DNA. The D gene is left open where the match is weak. The listing skips clone size in some rows; elsewhere it reads once, few, many or a size class.

>TRBV28|TRBJ2-7|TRBD1|-
CASSLTGWAYEQYF
TGTGCCAGCAGTTTGACAGGGTGGGCCTACGAGCAGTACTTC
>TRBV9|TRBJ1-4|-|-
CASSVGSGRAGEKLFF
TGTGCCAGCAGCGTAGGCTCGGGAAGGGCTGGTGAAAAACTGTTTTTT
>TRBV4-1|TRBJ2-7|-|-
CASSQAPGWGSYEQYF
TGCGCCAGCAGCCAAGCCCCAGGGTGGGGCTCCTACGAGCAGTACTTC
>TRBV5-1|TRBJ1-6|-|-
CASSLWSGMDSPLHF
TGCGCCAGCAGCTTGTGGTCAGGGATGGATTCACCCCTCCACTTT
>TRBV5-1|TRBJ1-2|TRBD1|-
CASSSGQGNYGYTF
TGCGCCAGCAGCTCTGGACAGGGTAACTATGGCTACACCTTC
>TRBV7-8|TRBJ1-5|TRBD1|-
CASRPGQADNQPQHF
TGTGCCAGCAGGCCGGGACAGGCTGACAATCAGCCCCAGCATTTT
>TRBV5-1|TRBJ2-5|TRBD1|-
CASSSRGQETQYF
TGCGCCAGCAGCTCCAGGGGGCAAGAGACCCAGTACTTC
>TRBV7-3|TRBJ1-1|-|-
CASMEAGGTEAFF
TGTGCCAGCATGGAGGCCGGGGGGACTGAAGCTTTCTTT
>TRBV7-9|TRBJ1-5|TRBD1|-
CASSFSGGGNQPQHF
TGTGCCAGCAGCTTTTCAGGGGGAGGTAATCAGCCCCAGCATTTT
>TRBV7-7|TRBJ2-1|TRBD2|-
CASSLVTAGASDEQFF
TGTGCCAGCAGCTTAGTTACAGCGGGGGCCAGCGATGAGCAGTTCTTC
>TRBV7-9|TRBJ2-1|TRBD2|-
CASSTPSGGTYNEQFF
TGTGCCAGCAGCACACCTAGCGGGGGAACCTACAATGAGCAGTTCTTC
>TRBV29-1|TRBJ2-7|-|-
CSVEAGYEQYF
TGCAGCGTTGAAGCGGGGTACGAGCAGTACTTC
>TRBV16|TRBJ1-1|TRBD1|-
CASSQLQGINTEAFF
TGTGCCAGCAGCCAATTACAGGGGATAAACACTGAAGCTTTCTTT
>TRBV29-1|TRBJ1-1|-|-
CSVEDLTEAFF
TGCAGCGTTGAAGACCTGACTGAAGCTTTCTTT
>TRBV18|TRBJ2-3|TRBD1|-
CASSPLGQYTDTQYF
TGTGCCAGCTCACCACTGGGACAGTACACAGATACGCAGTATTTT
>TRBV12-2|TRBJ2-5|-|-
CASCGAGNQETQYF
TGTGCAAGCTGCGGGGCGGGGAACCAAGAGACCCAGTACTTC
>TRBV5-6|TRBJ2-7|TRBD1|-
CASSVRDSPYEQYF
TGTGCCAGCAGCGTCCGGGACAGCCCCTACGAGCAGTACTTC
>TRBV10-3|TRBJ2-7|TRBD2|-
CAVRGGGEDEQYF
TGTGCCGTGCGGGGGGGCGGGGAGGACGAGCAGTACTTC
>TRBV30|TRBJ2-7|TRBD2|-
CAWRDPSGGPGEQYF
TGTGCCTGGAGAGACCCTAGCGGGGGGCCGGGGGAGCAGTACTTC
>TRBV6-1|TRBJ2-7|TRBD1|few
CATMGQGYEQYF
TGTGCCACAATGGGACAGGGCTACGAGCAGTACTTC
>TRBV7-9|TRBJ2-7|-|-
CASSLARTYEQYF
TGTGCCAGCAGCTTAGCCCGGACTTACGAGCAGTACTTC
>TRBV29-1|TRBJ2-4|-|-
CSGGGPNIQYF
TGCAGTGGGGGGGGGCCGAACATTCAGTACTTC
>TRBV19|TRBJ1-2|-|-
CATLERRATGYTF
TGTGCCACCCTAGAGAGGAGGGCGACTGGCTACACCTTC
>TRBV5-4|TRBJ2-3|-|once
CASSFGDTQYF
TGTGCCAGCAGCTTCGGAGATACGCAGTATTTT
>TRBV13|TRBJ2-7|TRBD2|-
CASSAATGTSGHEQYF
TGTGCCAGCAGCGCAGCTACCGGGACTAGCGGCCACGAGCAGTACTTC
>TRBV4-3|TRBJ2-7|-|-
CASSHLGTYEQYF
TGCGCCAGCAGCCATCTCGGGACCTACGAGCAGTACTTC
>TRBV30|TRBJ2-3|TRBD2|-
CAVQLAGADTQYF
TGTGCCGTCCAGCTAGCGGGGGCAGATACGCAGTATTTT